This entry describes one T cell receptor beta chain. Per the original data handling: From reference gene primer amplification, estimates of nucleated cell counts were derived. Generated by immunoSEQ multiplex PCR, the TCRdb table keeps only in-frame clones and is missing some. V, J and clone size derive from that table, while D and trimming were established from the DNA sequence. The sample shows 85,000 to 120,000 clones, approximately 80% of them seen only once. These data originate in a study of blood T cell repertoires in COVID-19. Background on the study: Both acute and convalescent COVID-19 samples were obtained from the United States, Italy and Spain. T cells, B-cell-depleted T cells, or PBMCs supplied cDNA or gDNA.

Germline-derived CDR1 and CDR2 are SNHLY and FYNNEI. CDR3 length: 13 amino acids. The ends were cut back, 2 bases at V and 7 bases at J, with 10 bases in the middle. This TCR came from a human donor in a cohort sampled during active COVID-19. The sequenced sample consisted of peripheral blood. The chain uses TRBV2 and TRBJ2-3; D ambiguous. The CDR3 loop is CASSEQPPNTQYF. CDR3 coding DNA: TGTGCCAGCAGTGAACAACCCCCTAATACGCAGTATTTT.